This TCR beta chain was retrieved from a study of cytomegalovirus exposure and HLA in healthy donors. About the study: In a later analysis, it was reported that the roughly 130 validation repertoires had been produced on the same platform as the roughly 650 repertoires belonging to the first cohort. Study results and limitations: In vitro, a few CMV-associated chains proved specific for CMV antigens. The majority of TCR sequences were rare, yet some public TCRs appeared in many donors.

Assay used: immunoSEQ multiplex PCR; TCRdb lists only in-frame clones, some missing. The profile shows about 49,000 clones, 94% of them singletons. This CDR3 spans 13 amino acids. Germline V gene data show CDR1 as SGHVS and CDR2 as FQNEAQ. V dropped 3 bases and J dropped 5 bases, with 11 bases sitting between them. This clone came up a few times. Its target is not known. This TCR was sampled from a young woman in good health and CMV-seropositive. The sequenced sample was PBMCs. This rearrangement joins TRBV7-8 to TRBJ2-7, with D unresolved. The CDR3 loop is CASSFAIRDEQYF. CDR3 DNA sequence: TGTGCCAGCAGCTTCGCAATACGCGACGAGCAGTACTTC.